This T cell receptor beta chain derives from a study of T-cell reconstitution after alpha-beta-depleted transplantation in children. The V gene's germline CDR1 is DFQATT and CDR2 SNEGSKA (reference sequence). V dropped 6 bases and J dropped 1 base, with 12 bases sitting between them. The CDR3 covers 13 residues. This clonotype was picked up a small number of times. A TCRbeta library incorporating unique molecular identifiers was prepared. TCRdb fed the PCR reads into MiXCR, producing one record per CDR3 protein. Of approximately 640,000 distinct CDR3 sequences listed, about 15% are singletons. Sequencing was performed on PBMCs from the stem cell graft donor, taken from the stem cell graft. The chain links TRBV20-1 to TRBJ1-1; D may be TRBD1 (5 bases). The origin of this receptor is a human donor who donated a stem cell graft to a child with acute myeloid leukemia. The CDR3 sequence is CSAPSGGNTEAFF. CDR3 DNA: TGCAGTGCCCCTAGCGGGGGGAACACTGAAGCTTTCTTT.